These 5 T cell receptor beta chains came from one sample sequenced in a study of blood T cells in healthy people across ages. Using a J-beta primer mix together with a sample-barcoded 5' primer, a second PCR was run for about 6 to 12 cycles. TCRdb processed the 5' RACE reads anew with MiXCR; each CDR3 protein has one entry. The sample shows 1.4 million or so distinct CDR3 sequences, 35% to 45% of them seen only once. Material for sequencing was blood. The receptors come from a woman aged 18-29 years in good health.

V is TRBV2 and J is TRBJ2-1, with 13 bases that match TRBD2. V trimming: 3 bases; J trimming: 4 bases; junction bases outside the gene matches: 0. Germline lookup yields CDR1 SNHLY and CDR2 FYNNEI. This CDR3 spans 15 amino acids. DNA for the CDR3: TGTGCCAGCAGTGAGGGACTAGCGGGATACAATGAGCAGTTCTTC. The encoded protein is CASSEGLAGYNEQFF.

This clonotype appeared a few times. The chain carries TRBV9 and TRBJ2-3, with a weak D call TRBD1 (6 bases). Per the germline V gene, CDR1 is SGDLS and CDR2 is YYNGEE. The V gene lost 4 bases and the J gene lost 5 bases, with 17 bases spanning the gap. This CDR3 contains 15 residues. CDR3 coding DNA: TGTGCCAGCAGCCTAGGGGGATACTCTGGAGATACGCAGTATTTT. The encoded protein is CASSLGGYSGDTQYF.

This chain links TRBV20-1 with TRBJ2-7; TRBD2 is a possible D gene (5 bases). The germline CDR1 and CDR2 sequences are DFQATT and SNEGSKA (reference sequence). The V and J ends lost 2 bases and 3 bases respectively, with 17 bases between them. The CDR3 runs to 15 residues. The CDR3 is CSARKAREFGYEQYF. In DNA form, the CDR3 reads TGCAGTGCTAGAAAGGCAAGGGAGTTCGGCTACGAGCAGTACTTC.

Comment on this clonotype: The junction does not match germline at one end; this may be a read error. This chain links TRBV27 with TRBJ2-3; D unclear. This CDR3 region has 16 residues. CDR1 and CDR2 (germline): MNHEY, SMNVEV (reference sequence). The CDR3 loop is CASNPDYMGITDPQYF. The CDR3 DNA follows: TGTGCCAGCAACCCAGATTACATGGGAATCACAGATCCGCAGTATTTT.

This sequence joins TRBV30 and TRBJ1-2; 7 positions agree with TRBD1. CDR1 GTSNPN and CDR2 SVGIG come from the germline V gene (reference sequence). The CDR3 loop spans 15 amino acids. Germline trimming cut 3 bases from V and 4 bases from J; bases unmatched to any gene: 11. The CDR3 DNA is TGTGCCTGGAGCGCACCGGACAGGATCGGCTATGGCTACACCTTC. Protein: CAWSAPDRIGYGYTF.